Sequencing of this T cell receptor (beta chain) was carried out in a study of identical twins. General study results and limits: Memory repertoires showed no such pattern, whereas abundant cord blood beta clonotypes carried fewer insertions.

A single record per CDR3 protein comes from TCRdb applying MiXCR to the 5' RACE reads. The sample records fewer than 550,000 distinct CDR3 sequences, 14% being singletons. The CDR3 is made up of 15 amino acids. Germline V CDR1 and CDR2: KGHDR, SFDVKD. Trimming left V 5 bases short and J 1 base short, with 13 bases between. This clonotype has a count of ten or more. The target antigen is unknown. This sample was also put to use in a study of yellow fever vaccine responses in identical twins.

The J gene is TRBJ2-5, the V gene TRBV24-1; D may be TRBD1 (5 bases). The TCR was taken from a woman between 18 and 30 years old in good health. The sequenced sample was CD4+ T cells sorted from blood. The CDR3 DNA is TGTGCCACCAGTGCACGACAGCCAGGCCAAGAGACCCAGTACTTC. This gives the protein CATSARQPGQETQYF.